Shown below are 23 T cell receptor beta chains from a single sample sequenced in a study of chemoradiotherapy in HPV16-positive cancers. Sequenced by immunoSEQ multiplex PCR; TCRdb stores in-frame clones only, minus some. There are some 12,000 clones in the sample; roughly 90% occur only once, and over 2% lies in the top ten. This specimen was blood, taken from a patient who underwent chemoradiotherapy. These receptors were taken from a human donor with HPV-associated anogenital cancer.

CDR3 amino acids: CASSLYWGPTYEQYF. CDR3 sequence (DNA): TGTGCCAGCAGTTTATATTGGGGGCCGACCTACGAGCAGTACTTC. The V call is TRBV27, the J call TRBJ2-7, with D possibly TRBD1 on 6 matching bases. The CDR3 is 15 residues long. Germline CDR1 MNHEY, CDR2 SMNVEV (reference sequence). V was pared by 1 base and J by 2 bases, with 12 bases between.

The chain recombines TRBV4-1 with TRBJ2-1, with 10 nucleotides matching TRBD1. The CDR3 extends over 16 amino acids. J lost 7 bases, V lost 1 base, and 7 bases had no gene match. Germline CDR1 reads MGHRA; CDR2 reads YSYEKL. Here the CDR3 DNA reads TGCGCCAGCAGCCAAGCGGGGACAGGGGTAGGAAATGAGCAGTTCTTC. Translation: CASSQAGTGVGNEQFF.

The chain combines TRBV23-1 with TRBJ1-1; 7 bases are a match to TRBD1. TRBV23-1 is labeled an ORF, and its function is uncertain. The junction had 17 bases not matched to a gene; V was cut back by 6 bases and J by 10 bases. This CDR3 spans 15 amino acids. CDR3 residues: CASRPHRGSCVGAFF. DNA for the CDR3: TGCGCCAGCAGACCTCACAGGGGATCGTGTGTGGGAGCTTTCTTT.

The chain employs TRBV11-3 and TRBJ2-1; D is unresolved. The germline CDR1 and CDR2 sequences are SGHNT and YENEEA. The CDR3 is made up of 15 amino acids. V lost 5 bases and J 5 bases, leaving 16 bases between the germline ends. CDR3 loop: CASSAGSTLHNEQFF. The CDR3 DNA follows: TGTGCCAGCAGCGCCGGGTCCACCTTACACAATGAGCAGTTCTTC. Supplemented by reference TRBV11-3 and TRBJ2-1, the full variable domain reads EAGVVQSPRYKIIEKKQPVAFWCNPISGHNTLYWYLQNLGQGPELLIRYENEEAVDDSQLPKDRFSAERLKGVDSTLKIQPAELGDSAVYLCASSAGSTLHNEQFFGPGTRLTVL.

This chain links TRBV19 with TRBJ1-6; D is ambiguous. V lost 8 bases and J 5 bases, leaving 16 bases between the germline ends. CDR1 and CDR2 from the germline V gene are LNHDA and SQIVND (reference sequence). The CDR3 length is 15 residues. The DNA of the CDR3 is TGTGCCAGTCGGATTGGAACAGCGGATAATTCACCCCTCCACTTT. Protein product: CASRIGTADNSPLHF.

The chain employs TRBV6-1 and TRBJ2-3, with no clear D. CDR1 and CDR2 (germline): MNHNS, SASEGT. Trimming took off 6 bases at V and 5 bases at J, with 18 bases between the two ends. The CDR3 sequence is 15 residues long. The CDR3 DNA is TGTGCCAGCAGCCTTCTGGGTGGGGTCGGAGATACGCAGTATTTT. Translation gives CASSLLGGVGDTQYF.

The chain employs TRBV7-2 and TRBJ1-5, with 9 nucleotides matching TRBD1. This CDR3 spans 13 amino acids. Per the germline V gene, CDR1 is SGHTA and CDR2 is FQGNSA. Trimming took 7 bases from V and 8 from J; bases not matched to a gene: 6. The CDR3 here is CASNDRGTEPQHF. In DNA, the CDR3 is TGTGCCAGCAATGACAGGGGGACGGAGCCCCAGCATTTT.

This sequence joins TRBV6-4 and TRBJ1-4; D is unclear. The germline V and J ends were trimmed by 4 bases and 2 bases, with 11 bases remaining between them. Germline V gives CDR1 MRHNA, CDR2 SNTAGT. The CDR3 runs to 15 residues. The CDR3 DNA sequence: TGTGCCAGCAGTGCCAATGCGGGGACTAATGAAAAACTGTTTTTT. This encodes CASSANAGTNEKLFF.

The rearrangement uses TRBV4-1 and TRBJ1-5, with D unresolved. CDR3 length: 15 residues. Germline CDR1 reads MGHRA; CDR2 reads YSYEKL. Trimming removed 0 bases at V and 8 bases at J, with 14 bases between. For the CDR3, the DNA is TGCGCCAGCAGCCAAGAAGGAGGGAACCAGAAGCCCCAGCATTTT. This sequence encodes CASSQEGGNQKPQHF.

This rearrangement joins TRBV14 to TRBJ1-2; D unresolved. Germline loops: CDR1 SGHDN, CDR2 FVKESK. The CDR3 covers 16 residues. V was shortened by 0 bases and J by 4 bases, with 15 bases between the two germline ends. The CDR3 coding sequence is TGTGCCAGCAGCCAAGAGTCGGCGGGGAGTGGCTATGGCTACACCTTC. It encodes CASSQESAGSGYGYTF.

V usage is TRBV13 and J usage is TRBJ2-7; 12 positions agree with TRBD2. The ends lost 5 bases at V and 3 bases at J; junction bases unmatched: 5. Germline CDR1 is PRHDT and CDR2 is FYEKMQ (reference sequence). This CDR3 is built from 15 residues. The CDR3 loop is CASSRTSGAVYEQYF. CDR3 DNA: TGTGCCAGCAGCCGGACTAGCGGGGCCGTCTACGAGCAGTACTTC.

V gene TRBV7-9 combines with J gene TRBJ1-6; perhaps TRBD1 as D (5 bases). Germline loops: CDR1 SEHNR, CDR2 FQNEAQ (reference sequence). This CDR3 has 16 residues. Trimming took off 3 bases at V and 3 bases at J, with 12 bases between the two ends. The CDR3 region is CASSLGQGFYNSPLHF. CDR3 DNA sequence: TGTGCCAGCAGCTTGGGGCAGGGCTTCTATAATTCACCCCTCCACTTT.

This clone was detected only a few times. The V call is TRBV7-2, the J call TRBJ2-7; a weak D match, TRBD2 (6 bases). The CDR3 is 13 residues long. The V end was cut by 5 bases, the J end by 0 bases, with 8 bases between. Germline CDR1 reads SGHTA; CDR2 reads FQGNSA. The CDR3 is CASSGGLSYEQYF. The CDR3 coding sequence is TGTGCCAGCAGCGGGGGACTCTCCTACGAGCAGTACTTC.

This chain joins TRBV7-9 and TRBJ1-2; D may be TRBD1 (6 bases). The germline V gene encodes CDR1 SEHNR and CDR2 FQNEAQ (reference sequence). V gave up 5 bases and J gave up 4 bases, with 17 bases separating them. CDR3 length: 15 amino acids. CDR3: CASSATGSPSYGYTF. CDR3 in DNA: TGTGCCAGCAGCGCCACAGGGTCTCCGTCCTATGGCTACACCTTC.

The chain combines TRBV7-9 with TRBJ1-1; D is undetermined. Germline CDR1 SEHNR, CDR2 FQNEAQ (reference sequence). The CDR3 consists of 14 residues. V gave up 5 bases and J gave up 4 bases, with 14 bases separating them. The CDR3, as DNA: TGTGCCAGCAGCGTACAGCTCAAGAGCACTGAAGCTTTCTTT. This sequence encodes CASSVQLKSTEAFF. Drawing the rest from reference TRBV7-9 and TRBJ1-1, the complete variable domain is DTGVSQNPRHKITKRGQNVTFRCDPISEHNRLYWYRQTLGQGPEFLTYFQNEAQLEKSRLLSDRFSAERPKGSFSTLEIQRTEQGDSAMYLCASSVQLKSTEAFFGQGTRLTVV.

V is TRBV7-9 and J is TRBJ2-1; 7 bases agree with TRBD1. Losses at the gene ends were 5 bases for V and 9 bases for J; bases not matched to a gene: 4. This CDR3 contains 12 residues. Germline V gives CDR1 SEHNR, CDR2 FQNEAQ (reference sequence). In nucleotides, the CDR3 is TGTGCCAGCAGCCTGACAGGGCTTGAGCAGTTCTTC. Translating gives CASSLTGLEQFF.

The chain recombines TRBV5-4 with TRBJ1-2; D might be TRBD1 (5 bases). The CDR3 consists of 14 residues. V was trimmed by 3 bases and J by 3 bases, leaving 12 bases between them. The V gene's germline CDR1 is SGHNT and CDR2 YYREEE (reference sequence). The CDR3 region has the DNA TGTGCCAGCAGCTGGTCAGGGTTCGACTATGGCTACACCTTC. Amino acid sequence: CASSWSGFDYGYTF.

This chain links TRBV9 with TRBJ2-5, with D uncertain. CDR3 size: 15 residues. The ends were cut back, 3 bases at V and 5 bases at J, with 17 bases in the middle. Germline-derived CDR1 and CDR2 are SGDLS and YYNGEE. CDR3 region: CASSETPQASETQYF. The CDR3 DNA reads TGTGCCAGCAGCGAGACCCCCCAAGCAAGCGAGACCCAGTACTTC.

The CDR3 region is CASSRTGVYEQYF. The CDR3 DNA is TGTGCCAGCAGTCGGACAGGGGTCTACGAGCAGTACTTC. The rearrangement uses TRBV27 and TRBJ2-7, with 9 bases lining up with TRBD1. Losses at the gene ends were 5 bases for V and 3 bases for J; bases not matched to a gene: 2. Per germline, CDR1 MNHEY and CDR2 SMNVEV (reference sequence). The CDR3 spans 13 residues.

The V gene is TRBV5-4, the J gene TRBJ2-7; a possible D gene is TRBD1 (6 bases). The CDR3 is 15 amino acids. Germline V gene data show CDR1 as SGHNT and CDR2 as YYREEE (reference sequence). The V and J ends lost 2 bases and 3 bases respectively, with 15 bases between them. Here the CDR3 DNA reads TGTGCCAGCAGCTTCGGACAGAAAGGTGGCTACGAGCAGTACTTC. Translation gives CASSFGQKGGYEQYF.

The CDR3 sequence: CASTDNTDTQYF. CDR3 DNA: TGTGCCAGCACAGACAACACAGATACGCAGTATTTT. V is TRBV6-1 and J is TRBJ2-3; D is uncertain. V lost 7 bases and J 2 bases, leaving 7 bases between the germline ends. The germline gives CDR1 MNHNS, CDR2 SASEGT. The CDR3 runs 12 residues.

In its sample, this clone was seen a few times. This sequence joins TRBV2 and TRBJ2-7; D may match TRBD1 or TRBD2 (5 bases each). This CDR3 spans 16 amino acids. The germline gives CDR1 SNHLY, CDR2 FYNNEI. Trimming pared 2 bases from V and 7 bases from J, leaving 21 bases between. CDR3 bases: TGTGCCAGCAGTGAACCCCGGGACGGCCCCTCTGGGGAGCAGTACTTC. Protein product: CASSEPRDGPSGEQYF.

This rearrangement joins TRBV10-3 to TRBJ2-1; 13 positions agree with TRBD2. CDR1 and CDR2 (germline): ENHRY, SYGVKD. This CDR3 comprises 19 residues. Trimming took 0 bases from V and 2 from J; bases not matched to a gene: 7. In nucleotides, the CDR3 is TGTGCCATCAGTGAGTCTCGGACTAGCGGGGGCTCCGCCTACAATGAGCAGTTCTTC. Its protein product is CAISESRTSGGSAYNEQFF.